This TCR beta chain was captured by sequencing in a study of blood T cell repertoires in COVID-19. Study summary: Sites across the United States, Italy and Spain contributed samples from acute and convalescent COVID-19.

This clone appeared a few times. Trimming pared 3 bases from V and 4 bases from J, leaving 19 bases between. The CDR3 sequence is 17 residues long. CDR1 and CDR2 (germline): SGHVS, FQNEAQ. As originally analysed: Amplifying reference gene primers gave estimates of nucleated cell counts. Sequencing was performed with immunoSEQ multiplex PCR; in TCRdb, only in-frame clones are kept and a portion is missing. That table supplies the V and J calls and clone size; D and trimming were determined from the DNA. This table holds some 350,000 clones, about 93% found once. V usage is TRBV7-8 and J usage is TRBJ1-5; D is possibly TRBD1 (5 bases). The receptor's source is a woman aged 18-29 years who had recovered from COVID-19. The specimen was peripheral blood. CDR3 residues: CASSLVGGPRLNQPQHF. Written as DNA, the CDR3 is TGTGCCAGCAGCTTGGTGGGGGGACCCAGACTGAATCAGCCCCAGCATTTT.